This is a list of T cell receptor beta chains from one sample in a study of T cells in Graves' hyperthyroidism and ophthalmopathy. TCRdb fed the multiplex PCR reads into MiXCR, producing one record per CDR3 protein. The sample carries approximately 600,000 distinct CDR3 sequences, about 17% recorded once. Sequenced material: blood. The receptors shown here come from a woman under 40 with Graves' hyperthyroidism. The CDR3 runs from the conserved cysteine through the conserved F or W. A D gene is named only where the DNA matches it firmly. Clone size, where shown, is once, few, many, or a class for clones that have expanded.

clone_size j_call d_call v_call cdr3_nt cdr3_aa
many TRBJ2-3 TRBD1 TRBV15 TGTGCCACCAGCAGGAAGAGGACAGGGCCTGGCACAGATACGCAGTATTTT CATSRKRTGPGTDTQYF
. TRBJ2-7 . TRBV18 TGTGCCAGCTCACCCTCCTACTACGGGCAGTACTTC CASSPSYYGQYF
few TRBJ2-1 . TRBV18 TGTGCCAGCTCACCACTATCTTCGACAAGGGGAACCTACAATGAGCAGTTCTTC CASSPLSSTRGTYNEQFF
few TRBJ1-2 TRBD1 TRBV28 TGTGCCAGCAGTTTGACAGGGGGCATAGGGTATGGCTACACCTTC CASSLTGGIGYGYTF
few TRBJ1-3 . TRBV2 TGTGCCGTGGCGGGGGATGGAAACACCATATATTTT CAVAGDGNTIYF
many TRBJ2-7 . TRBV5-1 TGCGCCAGCAGCTTGGCGTCCGGGGGCGGCTACGAGCAGTACTTC CASSLASGGGYEQYF
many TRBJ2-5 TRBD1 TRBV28 TGTGCCAGCAGTGTAATCGGACAGGGGGCTCAAGAGACCCAGTACTTC CASSVIGQGAQETQYF
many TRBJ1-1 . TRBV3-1 TGTGCCAGCAGCCAACACGACTCGAACACTGAAGCTTTCTTT CASSQHDSNTEAFF
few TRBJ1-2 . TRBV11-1 TGTGCCAGCAGCCCATTTCGGTCCGACAGGTTTTATGGCTACACCTTC CASSPFRSDRFYGYTF
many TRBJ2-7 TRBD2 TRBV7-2 TGTGCCAGCAGCGGCACTAGCGGGAGTCAGCAGTACTTC CASSGTSGSQQYF
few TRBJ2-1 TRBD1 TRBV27 TGTGCCAGCAGCCGACAGGGGATTATCAATGAGCAGTTCTTC CASSRQGIINEQFF
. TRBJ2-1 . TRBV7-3 TGTGCCAGCAGCTTAATAACTAGGGGGTCCTACAATGAGCAGTTCTTC CASSLITRGSYNEQFF
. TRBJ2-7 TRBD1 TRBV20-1 TGCAGTGCTAACCCGACAGGGGGCGACAACGAGCAGTACTTC CSANPTGGDNEQYF
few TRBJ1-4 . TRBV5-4 TGTGCCAGCAGCTCGATCGATACGTCAGTTGAAAAACTGTTTTTT CASSSIDTSVEKLFF
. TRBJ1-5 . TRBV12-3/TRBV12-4 TGTGCCAGCAGTCACCTCGTCGGGGGGTATCAGCCCCAGCATTTT CASSHLVGGYQPQHF
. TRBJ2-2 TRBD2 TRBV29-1 TGCAGCGTCCTGGGACTAGCGGGAGAAACCGGGGAGCTGTTTTTT CSVLGLAGETGELFF
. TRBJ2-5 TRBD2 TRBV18 TGTGCCAGCTCACCACCTCAGGGACTAGCGGGAGAGACCCAGTACTTC CASSPPQGLAGETQYF
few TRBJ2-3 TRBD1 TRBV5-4 TGTGCCAGCAGCACGACAGGGTTGGGAGGCACAGATACGCAGTATTTT CASSTTGLGGTDTQYF
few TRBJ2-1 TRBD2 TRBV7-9 TGTGCCAGCAGCGTCCAATCGACTAGCGGGACCAATGAGCAGTTCTTC CASSVQSTSGTNEQFF
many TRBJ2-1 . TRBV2 TGTGCCAGCACGGGCCCGGGGGGCGCGGGCAATGAGCAGTTCTTC CASTGPGGAGNEQFF
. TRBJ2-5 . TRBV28 TGTGCCAGCAGCTGGATCGCCTTTGCAGGACTACAAGAGACCCAGTACTTC CASSWIAFAGLQETQYF
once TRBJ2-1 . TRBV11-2 TGTGCCAGCAGCTTAATTGTCAATGAGCAGTTCTTC CASSLIVNEQFF
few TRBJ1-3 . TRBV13 TGTGCCAGCAGCTTAGGCCGCAGGGTAGACACCATATATTTT CASSLGRRVDTIYF
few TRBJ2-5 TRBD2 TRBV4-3 TGCGCCAGCAGCCCTAGCGGGAGGACCCAAGAGACCCAGTACTTC CASSPSGRTQETQYF
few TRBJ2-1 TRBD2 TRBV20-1 TGCAGTGCTAGAGTACATAGCGGGACAACCTACAATGAGCAGTTCTTC CSARVHSGTTYNEQFF
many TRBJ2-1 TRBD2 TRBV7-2 TGTGCCAGCAGCTCACAAGCGGGAGCCACCTACAATGAGCAGTTCTTC CASSSQAGATYNEQFF
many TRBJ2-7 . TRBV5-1 TGCGCCAGCGGGGCGGGACACTCCTACGAGCAGTACTTC CASGAGHSYEQYF
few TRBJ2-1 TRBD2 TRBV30 TGTGCCTGGACGGCTAGCGGTTTGTTCTATGAGCAGTTCTTC CAWTASGLFYEQFF
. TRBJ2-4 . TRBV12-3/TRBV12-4 TGTGCCAGCAGTCCCCCTGGAAACATTCAGTACTTC CASSPPGNIQYF
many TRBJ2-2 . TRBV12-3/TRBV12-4 TGTGCCAGCAGTTTGCCTCCCACCGGGGAGCTGTTTTTT CASSLPPTGELFF
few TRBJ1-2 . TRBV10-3 TGTGCCATCAGAGGTACCGGGAGGGAGTATGGCTACACCTTC CAIRGTGREYGYTF
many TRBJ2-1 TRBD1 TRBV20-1 TGCAGTGCTAGAGTGGGACAGGTAACCAATGAGCAGTTCTTC CSARVGQVTNEQFF
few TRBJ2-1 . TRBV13 TGTGCCAGCAGCCCCGGTCCCCCCAGCTCCTACAATGAGCAGTTCTTC CASSPGPPSSYNEQFF
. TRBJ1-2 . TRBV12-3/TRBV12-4 TGTGCCAGCTTGGTTACGCCGTACGGCTACACCTTC CASLVTPYGYTF